Reported below is one T cell receptor beta chain. No antigen is known for it. The source of the sample is a study of regulatory and conventional T cells in RAG deficiency. Study-wide points: These Omenn syndrome Treg sorts may hold peripherally activated cells instead. Treg unique TCR beta sequences were about 92-fold fewer in Omenn syndrome and CID/AS patients than controls. Control T-cell subsets had markedly higher Shannon entropy and lower Simpson indices than RAG-deficient patients.

The sorted conventional CD4+ T cells were CD25-low and CD127-high, with genomic DNA sequenced. The protocol was immunoSEQ multiplex PCR, while the TCRdb copy is restricted to in-frame clones and leaves out a portion. The repertoire holds 40,000 to 55,000 clones, 85% to 90% seen once, with 0.51% in the top ten. This same sample was also taken into another study, of regulatory T cells. As that study records: The primer mix had 52 TRBV and 13 TRBJ primers. In patients, unique TRB V-J pairs were restricted and V/J usage skewed, especially in Tregs.

Sequencing input: CD4+ effector T cells sorted from blood. This receptor was obtained from a human donor in good health.

The CDR3 loop is CASSEGDSYNSPLHF. The CDR3, as DNA: TGTGCCAGCAGTGAAGGGGACTCCTATAATTCACCCCTCCACTTT. The chain carries TRBV25-1 and TRBJ1-6, with unresolved D. The length of the CDR3 is 15 residues. Per germline, CDR1 MGHDK and CDR2 SYGVNS. Trimming removed 2 bases from V and 0 bases from J, with 5 bases in between.